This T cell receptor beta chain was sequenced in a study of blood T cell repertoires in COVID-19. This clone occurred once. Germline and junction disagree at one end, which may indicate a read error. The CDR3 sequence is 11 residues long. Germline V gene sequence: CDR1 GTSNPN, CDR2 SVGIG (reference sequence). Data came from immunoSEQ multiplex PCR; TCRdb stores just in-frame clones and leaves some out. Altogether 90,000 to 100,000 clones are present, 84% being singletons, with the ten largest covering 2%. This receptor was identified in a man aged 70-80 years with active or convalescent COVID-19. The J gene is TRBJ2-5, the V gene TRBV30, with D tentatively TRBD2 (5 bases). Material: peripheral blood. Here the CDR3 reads CAWSVEGPRYF. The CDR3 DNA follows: TGTGCTTGGAGTGTAGAGGGTCCCCGGTACTTC.